These 11 T cell receptor beta chains share one sample of origin, sequenced in a study of T and B cells in COVID-19 patients. Multiplex PCR with BIOMED2 TRB-A/B primer pools amplified TRB rearrangements. Each CDR3 protein gets one entry after TCRdb re-called the multiplex PCR reads with MiXCR. In the table there are about 2,500 distinct CDR3 sequences, under 30% of which are singletons. From blood, roughly 220-550 ng of genomic DNA served as TRB template. What was sequenced was blood. These receptors were taken from a human donor with active COVID-19.

The chain links TRBV18 to TRBJ1-1; D is uncertain. Germline V CDR1 and CDR2: KGHSH, LQKENI. Trimming stripped 3 bases from V and 0 bases from J, with 5 bases between. The CDR3 is 13 amino acids. The CDR3 nucleotides are TGTGCCAGCTCACCGCCCTTGAACACTGAAGCTTTCTTT. This sequence encodes CASSPPLNTEAFF.

This clonotype turned up a few times. This chain uses TRBV5-1 with TRBJ2-2; TRBD2 agrees at 9 bases. The CDR3 loop spans 15 amino acids. V shed 6 bases and J 6 bases; nucleotides not matched to a gene: 9. Germline CDR1 reads SGHRS; CDR2 reads YFSETQ. CDR3 nucleotides: TGCGCCAGCATCGCCGTCGCGGGAGGGCCCGGGGAGCTGTTTTTT. This gives the protein CASIAVAGGPGELFF.

The chain recombines TRBV19 with TRBJ1-5; TRBD1 matches at 7 bases. Trimming removed 1 base from V and 1 base from J; junction bases left unmatched: 7. This CDR3 is built from 17 residues. Looked up from germline, CDR1 is LNHDA and CDR2 is SQIVND (reference sequence). The CDR3 region is CASSIGAGGLSNQPQHF. Written as DNA, the CDR3 is TGTGCCAGTAGTATAGGGGCAGGGGGGTTGAGCAATCAGCCCCAGCATTTT.

The chain is built from TRBV6-5 and TRBJ2-4; 12 bases match TRBD2. The CDR3 sequence is 18 residues long. With 6 bases clipped from V and 0 bases from J, the junction kept 9 bases outside the gene matches. Germline CDR1 and CDR2: MNHEY and SVGAGI. The CDR3 spells CASSPLAGGSEAKNIQYF. DNA for the CDR3: TGTGCCAGCAGCCCACTAGCGGGGGGATCTGAAGCCAAAAACATTCAGTACTTC.

The chain carries TRBV11-1 and TRBJ1-3; D call uncertain. Trimming took 1 base from V and 0 from J, leaving 7 bases between them. The CDR3 has 15 residues. Germline CDR1 is SGHAT and CDR2 is FQDESV (reference sequence). CDR3 amino acids: CASSLVRVSGNTIYF. CDR3 coding DNA: TGTGCCAGCAGCTTAGTCAGAGTCTCTGGAAACACCATATATTTT.

There are a few counts of this clonotype. The chain employs TRBV30 and TRBJ1-5; maybe TRBD1 (6 bases). The germline CDR1 and CDR2 sequences are GTSNPN and SVGIG (reference sequence). Trimming left V 2 bases short and J 7 bases short, with 12 bases between. This CDR3 has 13 residues. CDR3 residues: CAWSPGGLQPQHF. CDR3 DNA: TGTGCCTGGAGTCCGGGGGGCTTACAGCCCCAGCATTTT. The full variable domain, completed using reference TRBV30 and TRBJ1-5, is SQTIHQWPATLVQPVGSPLSLECTVEGTSNPNLYWYRQAAGRGLQLLFYSVGIGQISSEVPQNLSASRPQDRQFILSSKKLLLSDSGFYLCAWSPGGLQPQHFGDGTRLSIL.

V and J are TRBV12-3 or TRBV12-4 and TRBJ2-1; D may correspond to TRBD1 or TRBD2 (5 bases each). Deletions cut 3 bases from V and 10 bases from J, with 16 bases between. The CDR3 runs to 14 residues. CDR3 protein: CASSFGAAGEEQFF. CDR3 bases: TGTGCCAGCAGTTTCGGGGCGGCGGGCGAGGAGCAGTTCTTC.

Sample share makes this clonotype medium-sized. The rearrangement uses TRBV6-5 and TRBJ2-7; a weak D match, TRBD1 (6 bases). CDR3 length: 12 amino acids. The V gene lost 5 bases and the J gene lost 2 bases, with 7 bases spanning the gap. Germline lookup yields CDR1 MNHEY and CDR2 SVGAGI. CDR3 sequence (DNA): TGTGCCAGCAGTCGGGACACCTACGAGCAGTACTTC. It yields the protein CASSRDTYEQYF.

By its share, this clonotype is medium-sized. The chain is built from TRBV6-5 and TRBJ2-1, with 7 bases that match TRBD2. There are 15 residues in the CDR3. The germline V gene encodes CDR1 MNHEY and CDR2 SVGAGI. The trim removed 4 bases at V and 7 bases at J, leaving 10 bases unmatched. In DNA form, the CDR3 reads TGTGCCAGCAGTTTCACTAGCGACGTGTGGAATGAGCAGTTCTTC. Protein sequence: CASSFTSDVWNEQFF.

This clonotype was found many times. The chain uses TRBV6-5 and TRBJ1-2; 10 positions agree with TRBD1. CDR1 is MNHEY, CDR2 SVGAGI, per germline. The CDR3 consists of 18 residues. The junction had 14 bases not matched to a gene; V was cut back by 0 bases and J by 7 bases. CDR3 region: CASSYSHLPGQGTTGYTF. CDR3 nucleotide sequence: TGTGCCAGCAGTTACTCGCACTTACCGGGACAGGGGACGACTGGCTACACCTTC.

By proportion, this clonotype is medium-sized. The rearrangement joins TRBV6-5 to TRBJ2-2; maybe TRBD1 (6 bases). Trimming shortened V by 6 bases and J by 6 bases, and 11 bases separated the two germline ends. Germline CDR1 is MNHEY and CDR2 is SVGAGI. The CDR3 loop spans 13 amino acids. The CDR3 nucleotides read TGTGCCAGCAGACCTACAGGGTCCGGGGAGCTGTTTTTT. Translating it yields CASRPTGSGELFF.